This passage covers 9 T cell receptor beta chains from one sample sequenced in a study of T cells and Merkel cell carcinoma outcomes. Assay used: immunoSEQ multiplex PCR; TCRdb lists only in-frame clones, some missing. The profile shows about 19,000 clones, roughly 87% of them singletons. The sample consisted of tumor tissue from Merkel cell carcinoma. These receptors originate from a human donor with Merkel cell carcinoma.

This sequence joins TRBV5-6 and TRBJ1-4; D is possibly TRBD1 (6 bases). Trimming cost V 4 bases and J 5 bases, with 12 bases left between them. From germline, CDR1 is SGHDT and CDR2 YYEEEE. The CDR3 is made up of 14 amino acids. The CDR3 is CASSAGGPNEKLFF. The CDR3 coding sequence is TGTGCCAGCAGCGCTGGGGGGCCCAATGAAAAACTGTTTTTT. Full variable domain (rest looked up from reference TRBV5-6 and TRBJ1-4): DAGVTQSPTHLIKTRGQQVTLRCSPKSGHDTVSWYQQALGQGPQFIFQYYEEEERQRGNFPDRFSGHQFPNYSSELNVNALLLGDSALYLCASSAGGPNEKLFFGSGTQLSVL.

The rearrangement joins TRBV7-9 to TRBJ1-4; no definite D call. Germline V gene lookup returns CDR1 SEHNR and CDR2 FQNEAQ (reference sequence). V was trimmed by 3 bases and J by 5 bases, leaving 7 bases between them. The CDR3 covers 13 residues. CDR3 region: CASSFGSNEKLFF. The CDR3 bases are TGTGCCAGCAGCTTTGGCAGCAATGAAAAACTGTTTTTT.

V usage is TRBV7-9 and J usage is TRBJ2-7, with no clear D. This CDR3 comprises 16 residues. CDR1 SEHNR and CDR2 FQNEAQ come from the germline V gene (reference sequence). V dropped 6 bases and J dropped 1 base, with 19 bases sitting between them. Here the CDR3 DNA reads TGTGCCAGCAGTACGAGGTCGGAGTACCTTTCCTACGAGCAGTACTTC. Its protein product is CASSTRSEYLSYEQYF.

The chain couples TRBV6-5 to TRBJ2-5; 7 bases agree with TRBD1. This CDR3 spans 14 amino acids. Germline CDR1 reads MNHEY; CDR2 reads SVGAGI. J lost 5 bases, V lost 6 bases, and 9 bases had no gene match. The CDR3 nucleotides are TGTGCCAGCAGACAACAGGGGATTGGGGAGACCCAGTACTTC. It encodes CASRQQGIGETQYF.

V is TRBV11-2 and J is TRBJ1-1; 8 bases agree with TRBD1. The germline gives CDR1 SGHAT, CDR2 FQNNGV. This CDR3 has 14 amino acids. V dropped 1 base and J dropped 4; count of bases not matched to a gene: 2. DNA for the CDR3: TGTGCCAGCAGCTTAGGACAGGGGTCCACTGAAGCTTTCTTT. As protein: CASSLGQGSTEAFF. Supplemented by reference TRBV11-2 and TRBJ1-1, the full variable domain reads EAGVAQSPRYKIIEKRQSVAFWCNPISGHATLYWYQQILGQGPKLLIQFQNNGVVDDSQLPKDRFSAERLKGVDSTLKIQPAKLEDSAVYLCASSLGQGSTEAFFGQGTRLTVV.

This rearrangement joins TRBV7-9 to TRBJ2-5, with 7 bases that match TRBD2. CDR1 SEHNR and CDR2 FQNEAQ come from the germline V gene (reference sequence). The length of the CDR3 is 15 residues. V shed 5 bases, J shed 0 bases, and the junction held 6 bases outside the gene matches. The CDR3 DNA reads TGTGCCAGCAGCCCCCGGCGGGGGAACCAAGAGACCCAGTACTTC. As protein: CASSPRRGNQETQYF.

V is TRBV4-1 and J is TRBJ2-4; unclear D gene. The CDR3 covers 15 residues. Germline CDR1 and CDR2: MGHRA and YSYEKL. The V gene lost 1 base and the J gene lost 0 bases, with 7 bases spanning the gap. CDR3: CASSQGRQAKNIQYF. Written as DNA, the CDR3 is TGCGCCAGCAGCCAAGGCCGACAAGCCAAAAACATTCAGTACTTC.

The rearrangement links TRBV5-1 to TRBJ1-2; 10 nucleotides line up with TRBD1. CDR1 is SGHRS and CDR2 is YFSETQ in the germline V gene. Trimming took 4 bases from V and 8 from J; bases not matched to a gene: 5. The CDR3 contains 13 residues. CDR3 nucleotides: TGCGCCAGCAGCCAAGACAGGGGGCCCGGCTACACCTTC. It specifies CASSQDRGPGYTF.

The chain recombines TRBV7-9 with TRBJ1-5; the D gene is possibly TRBD1 (6 bases). The CDR3 consists of 16 residues. CDR1 and CDR2 from the germline V gene are SEHNR and FQNEAQ (reference sequence). Trimming removed 1 base from V and 2 bases from J, with 12 bases in between. CDR3 in DNA: TGTGCCAGCAGCTTAGAGGGGGGTCGGGGCAATCAGCCCCAGCATTTT. This gives the protein CASSLEGGRGNQPQHF.